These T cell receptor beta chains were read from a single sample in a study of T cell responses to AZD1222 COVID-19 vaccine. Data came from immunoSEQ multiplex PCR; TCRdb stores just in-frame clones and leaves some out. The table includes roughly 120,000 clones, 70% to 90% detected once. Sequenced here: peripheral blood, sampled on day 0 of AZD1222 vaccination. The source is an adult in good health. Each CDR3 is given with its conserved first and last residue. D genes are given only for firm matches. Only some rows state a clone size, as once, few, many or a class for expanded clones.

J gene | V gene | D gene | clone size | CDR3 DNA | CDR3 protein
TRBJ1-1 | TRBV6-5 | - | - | TGTGCCAGCAGCCGGGGTCGGTCGACTGAAGCTTTCTTT | CASSRGRSTEAFF
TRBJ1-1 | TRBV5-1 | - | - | TGCGCCAGCAGCTTTGGGGACACTGAAGCTTTCTTT | CASSFGDTEAFF
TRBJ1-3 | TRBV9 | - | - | TGTGCCAGCAGCCCCCTCGGGGGGGGCTCTGGAAACACCATATATTTT | CASSPLGGGSGNTIYF
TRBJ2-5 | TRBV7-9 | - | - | TGTGCCAGCAGCTCCTCCGGCCTCCAAGAGACCCAGTACTTC | CASSSSGLQETQYF
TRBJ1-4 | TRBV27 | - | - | TGTGCCAGCAGTTTGGTGGGGCTGGGTGAAAAACTGTTTTTT | CASSLVGLGEKLFF
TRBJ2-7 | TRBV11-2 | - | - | TGTGCCAGCAAGGTGGCCAACGAGCAGTACTTC | CASKVANEQYF
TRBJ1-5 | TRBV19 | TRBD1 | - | TGTGCCAGTAGGACAGGGGACTACAATCAGCCCCAGCATTTT | CASRTGDYNQPQHF
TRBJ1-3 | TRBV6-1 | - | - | TGTGCCAGCAGTGAAATGGAAGCCTCTGGAAACACCATATATTTT | CASSEMEASGNTIYF
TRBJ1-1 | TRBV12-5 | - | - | TGTGCTAGTGGAACGAAGACTGAAGCTTTCTTT | CASGTKTEAFF
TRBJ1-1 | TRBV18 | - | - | TGTGCCAGCTCACCGGTGAACGCGAACACTGAAGCTTTCTTT | CASSPVNANTEAFF
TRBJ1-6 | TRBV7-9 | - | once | TGTGCCAGCAGCGTGACCGGCAGGGGTATTGCTGAGGGTTCACCCCTCCACTTT | CASSVTGRGIAEGSPLHF
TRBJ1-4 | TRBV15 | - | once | TGTGCCACCAGCAGCGCAACGGGGGGGCTGGGTGAAAAACTGTTTTTT | CATSSATGGLGEKLFF
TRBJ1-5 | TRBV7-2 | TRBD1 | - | TGTGCCAGCAGCTTATGGGACAGTAGCAATCAGCCCCAGCATTTT | CASSLWDSSNQPQHF
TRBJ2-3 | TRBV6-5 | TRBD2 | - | TGTGCCAGCAGTTACAGCGGGGGGTTAGATACGCAGTATTTT | CASSYSGGLDTQYF
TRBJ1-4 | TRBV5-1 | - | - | TGCGCCAGCAGCTTGGCCGGCGCGGGGAATGAAAAACTGTTTTTT | CASSLAGAGNEKLFF
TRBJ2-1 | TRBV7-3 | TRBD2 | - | TGTGCCAGCAGCTCGGGACTAGCGGGGGATGAGCAGTTCTTC | CASSSGLAGDEQFF
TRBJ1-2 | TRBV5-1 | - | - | TGCGCCAGCAGCTTCGGAACAGCGTTTGATGGCTACACCTTC | CASSFGTAFDGYTF
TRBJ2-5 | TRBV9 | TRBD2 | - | TGTGCCAGCAGCGCTAGCGGGGGGGCCTTCCGAGAGACCCAGTACTTC | CASSASGGAFRETQYF
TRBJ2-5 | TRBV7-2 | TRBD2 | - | TGTGCCAGCAGCTTAGCGCTGGGGACTAGCGTCGCCCAGTACTTC | CASSLALGTSVAQYF
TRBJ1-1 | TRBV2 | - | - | TGTGCCAGCAGGGGCCGGGGGGGAGACACTGAAGCTTTCTTT | CASRGRGGDTEAFF
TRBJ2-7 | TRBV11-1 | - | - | TGTGCCAGCAGCTTAAGGGAACAGTCGGCCAGCTACGAGCAGTACTTC | CASSLREQSASYEQYF
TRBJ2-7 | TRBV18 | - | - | TGTGCCAGCTCACCACCGGTTCAGGGACTCGAGCAGTACTTC | CASSPPVQGLEQYF
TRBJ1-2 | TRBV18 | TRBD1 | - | TGTGCCAGCTCACCACCGATCGGGACAGGGGATGGCTACACCTTC | CASSPPIGTGDGYTF
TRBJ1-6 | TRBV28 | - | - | TGTGCCAGCAGTTTACCCAGCCGTAATTCACCCCTCCACTTT | CASSLPSRNSPLHF
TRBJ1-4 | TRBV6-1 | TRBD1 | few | TGTGCCAGCAGTGGGACAGGGGTGCTTAATCGTGGTGAAAAACTGTTTTTT | CASSGTGVLNRGEKLFF
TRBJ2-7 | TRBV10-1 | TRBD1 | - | TGCGCCAGCAGTGAGGGGCCGGGACAGGGATTCGAGCAGTACTTC | CASSEGPGQGFEQYF
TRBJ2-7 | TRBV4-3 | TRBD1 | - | TGCGCCAGCAGCCAAGCCGGACAGGGGGCGAGGGAGCAGTACTTC | CASSQAGQGAREQYF
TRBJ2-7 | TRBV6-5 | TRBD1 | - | TGTGCCAGCAGAAGCGGACAGGGCTACGAGCAGTACTTC | CASRSGQGYEQYF
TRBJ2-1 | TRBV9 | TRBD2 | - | TGTGCCAGTCGAAAGGCGGGGGTCAATGAGCAGTTCTTC | CASRKAGVNEQFF
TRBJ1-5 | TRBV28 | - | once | TGTGCCAGCACTTCTAGGGGGGGGCGATGGGCTCAGCCCCAGCATTTT | CASTSRGGRWAQPQHF
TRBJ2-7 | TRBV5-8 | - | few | TGTGCCAGCAGCTTGGGGCAGGGCTCCTACGAGCAGTACTTC | CASSLGQGSYEQYF
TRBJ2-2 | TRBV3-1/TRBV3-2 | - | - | TGTGCCAGCAGCCAGATGGGGGCGGCCGGGGAGCTGTTTTTT | CASSQMGAAGELFF
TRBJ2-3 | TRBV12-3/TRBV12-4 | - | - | TGTGCCAGCAGTTTCACAGATACGCAGTATTTT | CASSFTDTQYF
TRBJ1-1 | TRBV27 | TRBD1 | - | TGTGCCAGCAGTATAGACAGGGGGCATACTGAAGCTTTCTTT | CASSIDRGHTEAFF
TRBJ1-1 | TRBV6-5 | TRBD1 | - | TGTGCCAGCAGTTCGTGGGGACAGGCGAACACTGAAGCTTTCTTT | CASSSWGQANTEAFF
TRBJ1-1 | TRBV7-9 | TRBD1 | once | TGTGCCAGCAGCCTTGGGACAGGGAACACTGAAGCTTTCTTT | CASSLGTGNTEAFF
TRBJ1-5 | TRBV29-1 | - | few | TGCAGCGTTGTAACCCAGGACGATCAGCCCCAGCATTTT | CSVVTQDDQPQHF
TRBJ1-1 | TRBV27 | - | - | TGTGCCAGCAGTTTAATGGGATCTCCTAACACTGAAGCTTTCTTT | CASSLMGSPNTEAFF
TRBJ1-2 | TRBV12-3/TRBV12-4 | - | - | TGTGCCAGCAGCCCCTTGGCCGGATGGCACACCTTC | CASSPLAGWHTF
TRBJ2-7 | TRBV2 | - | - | TGTGCCAGCAGGACTCCCTACGAGCAGTACTTC | CASRTPYEQYF
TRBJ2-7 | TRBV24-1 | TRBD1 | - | TGTGCCACCAGTGATCGGAACAGGGGATACGAGCAGTACTTC | CATSDRNRGYEQYF
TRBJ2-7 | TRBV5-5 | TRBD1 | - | TGTGCCAGCAGCTTTGTGGCCGGGACAGGGATCCACGAGCAGTACTTC | CASSFVAGTGIHEQYF
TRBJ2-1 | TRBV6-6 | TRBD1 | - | TGTGCCAGCAGTCCTCCGGGACAGTCCTACAATGAGCAGTTCTTC | CASSPPGQSYNEQFF
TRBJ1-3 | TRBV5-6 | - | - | TGTGCCAGCAGCTACCGGGTCGTCTCTGGAAACACCATATATTTT | CASSYRVVSGNTIYF
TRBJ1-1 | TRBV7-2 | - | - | TGTGCCAGCAGCCCCCGGGCTCAGAACACTGAAGCTTTCTTT | CASSPRAQNTEAFF
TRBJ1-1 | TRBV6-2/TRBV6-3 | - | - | TGTGCCAGCAGTTACTCGATCTCAACGGGGAGAGCTTTCTTT | CASSYSISTGRAFF
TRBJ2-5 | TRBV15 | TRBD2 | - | TGTGCCACCAGCAGAGGGACTAGCGGGGGGGGAACCCAAGAGACCCAGTACTTC | CATSRGTSGGGTQETQYF